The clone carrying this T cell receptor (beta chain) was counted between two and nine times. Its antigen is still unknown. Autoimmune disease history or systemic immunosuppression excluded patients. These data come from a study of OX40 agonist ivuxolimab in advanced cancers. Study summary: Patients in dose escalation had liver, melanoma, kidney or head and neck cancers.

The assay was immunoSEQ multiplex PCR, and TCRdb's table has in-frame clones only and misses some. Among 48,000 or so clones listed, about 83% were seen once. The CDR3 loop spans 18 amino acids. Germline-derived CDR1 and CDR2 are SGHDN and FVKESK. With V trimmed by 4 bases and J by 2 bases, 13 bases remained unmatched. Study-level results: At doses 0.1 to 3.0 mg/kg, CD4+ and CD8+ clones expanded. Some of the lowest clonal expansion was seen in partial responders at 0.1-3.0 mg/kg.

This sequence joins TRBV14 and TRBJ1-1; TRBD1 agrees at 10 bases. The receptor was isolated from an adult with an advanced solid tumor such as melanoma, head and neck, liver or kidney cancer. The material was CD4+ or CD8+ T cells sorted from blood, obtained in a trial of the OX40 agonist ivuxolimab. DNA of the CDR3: TGTGCCAGCAGCCCGCGCCGACAGGGGGCTTTAAGAAACACTGAAGCTTTCTTT. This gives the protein CASSPRRQGALRNTEAFF.